Sequencing of this T cell receptor (beta chain) was carried out in a study of CD8 T cells in ankylosing spondylitis. General observations from the study: Ankylosing spondylitis blood appeared to carry a characteristic TCR beta motif of several highly homologous variants. A number of the motif variants had already been described in reactive arthritis synovial fluid and blood.

This clonotype was picked up many times. Its antigen remains unknown. Quantitative barcoded 5'-RACE was used to prepare TCR beta libraries. MiXCR was run by TCRdb on the 5' RACE reads, yielding one entry per CDR3 protein. The sample carries some 240,000 distinct CDR3 sequences, 20% to 30% recorded once. The TCR was taken from a male donor with ankylosing spondylitis or in good health (not recorded which). Sequencing was performed on blood, either unsorted or a sorted T cell fraction (not recorded which).

The CDR3 sequence: CASSYYHGETQYF. DNA of the CDR3: TGTGCCAGCAGTTATTATCATGGGGAGACCCAGTACTTC. The genes are TRBV12-3 or TRBV12-4 and TRBJ2-5; D unresolved. Trimming shortened V by 4 bases and J by 5 bases, and 11 bases separated the two germline ends. There are 13 residues in the CDR3.